The 6 T cell receptor beta chains reported below all come from one sample, sequenced in a study of T cell responses to AZD1222 COVID-19 vaccine. The method was immunoSEQ multiplex PCR; TCRdb's version includes in-frame clones alone and lacks a portion of them. The sample shows 100,000 to 120,000 clones, about 92% of them seen only once. The sequencing used peripheral blood, collected on day 0 of MenACWY control vaccination. These TCRs come from an adult in good health.

The chain couples TRBV29-1 to TRBJ1-2, with a tentative D call TRBD1 (6 bases). This CDR3 region has 12 residues. V lost 5 bases and J 2 bases, leaving 9 bases between the germline ends. Germline-derived CDR1 and CDR2 are SQVTM and ANQGSEA. The CDR3 DNA reads TGCAGCGTTCCCCAGGGGAACTATGGCTACACCTTC. It translates to CSVPQGNYGYTF. The complete variable domain, with remaining parts taken from reference TRBV29-1 and TRBJ1-2, reads SAVISQKPSRDICQRGTSLTIQCQVDSQVTMMFWYRQQPGQSLTLIATANQGSEATYESGFVIDKFPISRPNLTFSTLTVSNMSPEDSSIYLCSVPQGNYGYTFGSGTRLTVV.

This chain joins TRBV30 and TRBJ2-7; TRBD2 might be the D (6 bases). The V gene's germline CDR1 is GTSNPN and CDR2 SVGIG (reference sequence). The V and J ends lost 0 bases and 7 bases respectively, with 16 bases between them. The CDR3 consists of 14 residues. CDR3 DNA: TGTGCCTGGAGTGTACTCGCAGGGACTCTTGAGCAGTACTTC. Translating it yields CAWSVLAGTLEQYF.

V and J are TRBV7-3 and TRBJ2-1, with TRBD2 matching over 7 bases. CDR3 length: 14 residues. Trimming took 5 bases from V and 7 from J; bases not matched to a gene: 8. Germline loops: CDR1 SGHTA, CDR2 FQGTGA. CDR3 nucleotide sequence: TGTGCCAGCAGCCCGACCGGGGGGTTAAATGAGCAGTTCTTC. This sequence encodes CASSPTGGLNEQFF. The variable domain in full, with the rest retrieved from reference TRBV7-3 and TRBJ2-1, is GAGVSQTPSNKVTEKGKYVELRCDPISGHTALYWYRQSLGQGPEFLIYFQGTGAADDSGLPNDRFFAVRPEGSVSTLKIQRTERGDSAVYLCASSPTGGLNEQFFGPGTRLTVL.

The chain is built from TRBV23-1 and TRBJ2-1, with a possible D match to TRBD1 (6 bases). TRBV23-1 is given ORF status, its function remaining uncertain. The CDR3 covers 15 residues. Trimming took 8 bases from V and 2 from J, leaving 16 bases between them. CDR3 DNA sequence: TGCGCCAGCTACGGCCCCAGGGGACCCTACAATGAGCAGTTCTTC. Translation gives CASYGPRGPYNEQFF.

The V gene is TRBV7-8, the J gene TRBJ1-2; D not resolved. From germline, CDR1 is SGHVS and CDR2 FQNEAQ. V lost 1 base and J 2 bases, leaving 8 bases between the germline ends. This CDR3 has 14 residues. CDR3 amino acids: CASSLEVGNYGYTF. CDR3 DNA sequence: TGTGCCAGCAGCTTAGAGGTGGGAAACTATGGCTACACCTTC.

This chain joins TRBV5-4 and TRBJ2-7; D remains ambiguous. Trimming took off 4 bases at V and 7 bases at J, with 21 bases between the two ends. Looked up from germline, CDR1 is SGHNT and CDR2 is YYREEE (reference sequence). This CDR3 is 15 amino acids long. This CDR3 is CASSRMGGVLREQYF. CDR3 nucleotides: TGTGCCAGCAGCCGGATGGGTGGGGTACTACGGGAGCAGTACTTC.